The rows below give T cell receptor beta chains drawn from one sample of a study of blood T cell repertoires in COVID-19. Sequencing used immunoSEQ multiplex PCR; TCRdb keeps in-frame clones, though not all of them. The repertoire holds about 250,000 clones, with more than 70% as singletons. The specimen sequenced was peripheral blood. The source is a woman in her twenties or thirties with COVID-19, enrolled during active disease. Each CDR3 is given with its conserved first and last residue. Each record gives: D gene, clone size, V gene, J gene, CDR3 protein, CDR3 DNA. A D gene is named only where the DNA matches it firmly. Size is omitted from some rows. Given values are once, few, many or a class for expanded clones.

TRBD1,NA,TRBV10-3,TRBJ2-3,CAIARVGQGMGRDTQYF,TGTGCCATCGCGCGAGTCGGACAGGGCATGGGCAGGGATACGCAGTATTTT
TRBD1,NA,TRBV4-3,TRBJ2-3,CASSQRQGASDTQYF,TGCGCCAGCAGCCAGAGACAGGGAGCCTCAGATACGCAGTATTTT
TRBD1,NA,TRBV6-6,TRBJ1-2,CASSSQDRGVNYGYTF,TGTGCCAGCAGTTCCCAAGACAGGGGAGTTAACTATGGCTACACCTTC
NA,NA,TRBV19,TRBJ2-2,CASSVSGTPLTGELFF,TGTGCCAGTAGTGTATCCGGGACACCACTCACCGGGGAGCTGTTTTTT
TRBD2,NA,TRBV10-3,TRBJ2-1,CASRQTGAGANNEQFF,TGTGCCTCACGACAGACGGGAGCGGGGGCCAACAATGAGCAGTTCTTC
NA,NA,TRBV7-2,TRBJ2-3,CASSLVGGARDTQYF,TGTGCCAGCAGCTTAGTTGGGGGCGCGAGAGATACGCAGTATTTT
NA,NA,TRBV6-5,TRBJ1-1,CASSYSRGGTEAFF,TGTGCCAGCAGTTACTCAAGGGGGGGCACTGAAGCTTTCTTT
TRBD1,few,TRBV5-5,TRBJ1-5,CASSSGTGFRPQHF,TGTGCCAGCAGCAGCGGGACAGGTTTTCGGCCCCAGCATTTT
NA,once,TRBV30,TRBJ2-6,CAWSVARVRLASGANVLTF,TGTGCCTGGAGTGTTGCCCGGGTTAGGCTAGCCTCTGGGGCCAACGTCCTGACTTTC
NA,NA,TRBV6-2/TRBV6-3,TRBJ2-3,CASSYSRGEYTDTQYF,TGTGCCAGCAGTTACTCGCGCGGGGAATACACAGATACGCAGTATTTT
TRBD2,NA,TRBV4-1,TRBJ2-5,CASSRLAGTQETQYF,TGCGCCAGCAGTCGACTAGCGGGGACCCAAGAGACCCAGTACTTC